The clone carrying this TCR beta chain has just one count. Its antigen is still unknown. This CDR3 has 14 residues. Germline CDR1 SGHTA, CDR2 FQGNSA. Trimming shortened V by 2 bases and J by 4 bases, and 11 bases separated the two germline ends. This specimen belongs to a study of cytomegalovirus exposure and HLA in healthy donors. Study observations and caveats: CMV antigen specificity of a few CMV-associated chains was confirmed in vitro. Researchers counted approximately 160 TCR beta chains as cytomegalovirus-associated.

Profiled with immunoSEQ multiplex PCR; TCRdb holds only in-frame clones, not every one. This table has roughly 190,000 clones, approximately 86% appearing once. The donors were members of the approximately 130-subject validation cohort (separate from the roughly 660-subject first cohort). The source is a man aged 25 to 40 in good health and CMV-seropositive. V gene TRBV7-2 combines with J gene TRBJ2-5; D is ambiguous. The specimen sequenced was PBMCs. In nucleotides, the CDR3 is TGTGCCAGCAGCTTACGGTCGAGCAGAGAGACCCAGTACTTC. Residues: CASSLRSSRETQYF. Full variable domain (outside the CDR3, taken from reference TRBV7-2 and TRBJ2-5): GAGVSQSPSNKVTEKGKDVELRCDPISGHTALYWYRQSLGQGLEFLIYFQGNSAPDKSGLPSDRFSAERTGGSVSTLTIQRTQQEDSAVYLCASSLRSSRETQYFGPGTRLLVL.